This T cell receptor beta chain was captured by sequencing in a study of blood T cell repertoires in COVID-19. Across the study: COVID-19 samples from acute and convalescent phases originated in the United States, Italy and Spain. Sources were T cells, B-cell-depleted T cells, or PBMCs; the material itself was cDNA or gDNA.

In the authors' workflow: Nucleated cell number was recorded as an estimate derived from reference gene primer amplification. Some clones are missing from TCRdb's copy, which holds only in-frame ones; the method was immunoSEQ multiplex PCR. V and J calls and clone size follow that table, whereas D and trimming were derived from the DNA. The sample carries roughly 110,000 clones, 60% to 80% recorded once. The germline V gene encodes CDR1 SNHLY and CDR2 FYNNEI. Trimming pared 6 bases from V and 1 base from J, leaving 12 bases between. This CDR3 region has 14 residues. The sample was peripheral blood. V usage is TRBV2 and J usage is TRBJ1-1; maybe TRBD1 (6 bases). The sequence was collected from a human donor with acute or convalescent COVID-19. The donor label of this sample is uncertain. CDR3 nucleotides: TGTGCCAGCAGGGGCGGACAGACGAACACTGAAGCTTTCTTT. Residues: CASRGGQTNTEAFF.